Shown below are 10 T cell receptor beta chains from a single sample sequenced in a study of blood T cell repertoires in COVID-19. Using immunoSEQ multiplex PCR, the repertoire was profiled, and TCRdb retains in-frame clones only, with some absent. The table has over 120,000 clones, 87% seen once. The specimen was PBMCs or T cells enriched from blood (not recorded which). The receptors originated from a man aged 55 to 70 who had recovered from COVID-19.

The rearrangement uses TRBV4-1 and TRBJ1-2; D unclear. Germline-derived CDR1 and CDR2 are MGHRA and YSYEKL. Trimming shortened V by 1 base and J by 0 bases, and 15 bases separated the two germline ends. CDR3 length: 17 residues. CDR3 residues: CASSQGGGRGANYGYTF. The CDR3 DNA is TGCGCCAGCAGCCAAGGAGGTGGACGGGGAGCTAACTATGGCTACACCTTC.

The chain employs TRBV2 and TRBJ1-4; possible D gene TRBD1, 5 bases. The CDR3 is 15 amino acids. V was cut by 2 bases and J by 12 bases, with 19 bases left in between. Germline-derived CDR1 and CDR2 are SNHLY and FYNNEI. CDR3 protein: CASSETPGPGAELFF. For the CDR3, the DNA is TGTGCCAGCAGTGAAACCCCAGGGCCTGGGGCGGAACTGTTTTTT.

The chain combines TRBV7-6 with TRBJ1-1; D is possibly TRBD1 (6 bases). V shed 5 bases and J shed 8 bases, with 12 bases lying between them. The CDR3 runs to 12 residues. The germline V gene encodes CDR1 SGHVS and CDR2 FNYEAQ. The CDR3: CASSRYTGEAFF. As DNA, the CDR3 is TGTGCCAGCAGCAGATACACAGGGGAAGCTTTCTTT.

This clone showed up just once. The chain links TRBV19 to TRBJ2-2, with TRBD1 matching 10 bases. V lost 7 bases, J lost 4 bases, and 6 bases stayed unmatched. The CDR3 has 15 residues. Germline V gene data show CDR1 as LNHDA and CDR2 as SQIVND (reference sequence). The CDR3 sequence is CASMAGQGSTGELFF. CDR3 coding DNA: TGTGCCAGTATGGCGGGACAGGGGTCCACCGGGGAGCTGTTTTTT.

The rearrangement links TRBV10-1 to TRBJ2-5; D is uncertain. Germline V CDR1 and CDR2: WNHNN, SYGVQD (reference sequence). V lost 2 bases to trimming and J lost 3 bases, with 10 bases between them. The CDR3 loop spans 14 amino acids. CDR3 DNA sequence: TGCGCCAGCAGTGAGCCGGGTCGAGAAGAGACCCAGTACTTC. Its protein is CASSEPGREETQYF.

The V gene is TRBV5-4, the J gene TRBJ2-3; possible D gene TRBD2, 6 bases. Germline values: CDR1 SGHNT, CDR2 YYREEE (reference sequence). The CDR3 runs 15 residues. V gave up 3 bases and J gave up 2 bases, with 13 bases separating them. Here the CDR3 reads CASSSPGTATDTQYF. The CDR3 coding sequence is TGTGCCAGCAGCTCCCCCGGGACTGCCACAGATACGCAGTATTTT.

This clone was picked up one time. The V call is TRBV14, the J call TRBJ2-2; D is undetermined. The CDR3 is made up of 15 amino acids. Germline CDR1 and CDR2: SGHDN and FVKESK. V shed 2 bases and J shed 4 bases, with 11 bases lying between them. The DNA for the CDR3 is TGTGCCAGCAGCCAAACTCCTTACCGCACCGGGGAGCTGTTTTTT. Protein: CASSQTPYRTGELFF.

This rearrangement joins TRBV18 to TRBJ1-3, with unresolved D. Germline V gene lookup returns CDR1 KGHSH and CDR2 LQKENI. Trimming removed 1 base at V and 0 bases at J, with 4 bases between. This CDR3 comprises 14 residues. In nucleotides, the CDR3 is TGTGCCAGCTCACCACGGCTCTCTGGAAACACCATATATTTT. Translation: CASSPRLSGNTIYF. The whole variable domain, filled in from reference TRBV18 and TRBJ1-3, reads NAGVMQNPRHLVRRRGQEARLRCSPMKGHSHVYWYRQLPEEGLKFMVYLQKENIIDESGMPKERFSAEFPKEGPSILRIQQVVRGDSAAYFCASSPRLSGNTIYFGEGSWLTVV.

The J gene is TRBJ1-1, the V gene TRBV9, with TRBD1 as a possible D gene (6 bases). Trimming left V 0 bases short and J 4 bases short, with 10 bases between. Per germline, CDR1 SGDLS and CDR2 YYNGEE. This CDR3 is 14 amino acids long. The chain's CDR3 is CASSVAGVPTEAFF. CDR3 DNA sequence: TGTGCCAGCAGCGTAGCAGGGGTTCCCACTGAAGCTTTCTTT.

This clone was observed a single time. The CDR3 sequence: CASSPQGRGLAPSSYNEQFF. CDR3 coding DNA: TGTGCCAGCAGCCCGCAGGGTAGGGGGCTCGCGCCAAGCTCCTACAATGAGCAGTTCTTC. The chain couples TRBV5-4 to TRBJ2-1, with 7 bases matching TRBD1. Germline V lookup: CDR1 SGHNT, CDR2 YYREEE (reference sequence). The V gene end was trimmed by 4 bases and the J gene end by 0 bases; junction bases not matched to a gene: 19. The CDR3 loop spans 20 amino acids.